This T cell receptor beta chain is drawn from a study of CD8+ T cells in alopecia areata. Germline values: CDR1 SGHNT, CDR2 YYREEE (reference sequence). V lost 4 bases to trimming and J lost 4 bases; unmatched junction nucleotides: 5. The CDR3 extends over 15 amino acids. Sequencing relied on a cDNA template that was reverse transcribed from extracted RNA. Sequenced by immunoSEQ multiplex PCR; TCRdb stores in-frame clones only, minus some. Altogether around 140,000 clones are present, 40% to 55% being singletons, with the ten largest covering more than 0.95%. Turning to this clone: Its antigen is unknown.

Regarding the study as a whole: The study found TCR sharing across patients less clear than in mice, possibly for HLA reasons.

The V gene is TRBV5-4, the J gene TRBJ2-1, with 10 bases aligning to TRBD2. The specimen was CD4+ T cells sorted from blood, collected at week 0. This TCR was recovered from a human donor with alopecia areata. The CDR3 DNA reads TGTGCCAGCAGCCCTCAGACTAGCGGGTACAATGAGCAGTTCTTC. It codes for CASSPQTSGYNEQFF. The full variable domain, its missing parts supplied by reference TRBV5-4 and TRBJ2-1, is ETGVTQSPTHLIKTRGQQVTLRCSSQSGHNTVSWYQQALGQGPQFIFQYYREEENGRGNFPPRFSGLQFPNYSSELNVNALELDDSALYLCASSPQTSGYNEQFFGPGTRLTVL.